The rows below give T cell receptor beta chains drawn from one sample of a study of blood T cell repertoires in COVID-19. Assay: immunoSEQ multiplex PCR; the TCRdb copy retains only in-frame clones and omits some. The sample lists fewer than 95,000 clones, around 67% seen once, with less than 5% in the top ten. The sequenced sample consisted of peripheral blood. Receptors originate from a man between 65 and 85 years old with COVID-19, enrolled during active disease. Both conserved end residues are part of each CDR3. A D gene is named only where the DNA matches it firmly. Size values are once, few and many counts, or a class for expanded clones, and some rows have none.

TGTGCCATCAGTGCCAGCGGGACAGATACGCAGTATTTT,CAISASGTDTQYF,TRBV10-3,NA,TRBJ2-3,NA
TGTGCCAGCAGCCCACAGGGGGTTGGAAACACCATATATTTT,CASSPQGVGNTIYF,TRBV7-6,once,TRBJ1-3,TRBD1
TGTGCCAGCAGCTTGACAGGGAGGAACACTGAAGCTTTCTTT,CASSLTGRNTEAFF,TRBV5-8,NA,TRBJ1-1,NA
TGTGCCAGCAGTTACCCTCCGGGACAGGGGCACCGACCCCAGCATTTT,CASSYPPGQGHRPQHF,TRBV6-6,NA,TRBJ1-5,TRBD1
TGTGCCAGCAGTTTATCCCCCGGGTACAGGGATGGCTACACCTTC,CASSLSPGYRDGYTF,TRBV28,once,TRBJ1-2,NA
TGCGCCAGCAGCTGGGGGTCAGGGGACAACACCGGGGAGCTGTTTTTT,CASSWGSGDNTGELFF,TRBV5-1,NA,TRBJ2-2,NA
TGTGCCAGCAGCCCGAGGACAGGGGAGTCTGAGCAGTACTTC,CASSPRTGESEQYF,TRBV5-5,NA,TRBJ2-7,TRBD1
TGTGCCAGCAGCTCGGACAGGGGCGTCGGTCAGCCCCAGCATTTT,CASSSDRGVGQPQHF,TRBV5-4,NA,TRBJ1-5,TRBD1
TGCGCCAGCAGCTTAACAGGGAAGGCAGATACGCAGTATTTT,CASSLTGKADTQYF,TRBV5-1,few,TRBJ2-3,NA
TGTGCCAGCAGTTTATCTAGCGGGAGGGCCCAGCAGTACTTC,CASSLSSGRAQQYF,TRBV28,once,TRBJ2-7,TRBD2
TGTGCCAGCAAAACAGGGGACTTGAACCAAGAGACCCAGTACTTC,CASKTGDLNQETQYF,TRBV6-5,NA,TRBJ2-5,NA
TGCGCCAGCAGCCAAGTCCCCCGGGCTAGCGGGAGGAGGTACATTCAGTACTTC,CASSQVPRASGRRYIQYF,TRBV4-1,NA,TRBJ2-4,TRBD2
TGTGCCAGCAGGCCCGGGACAGGGGGCACCGGGGAGCTGTTTTTT,CASRPGTGGTGELFF,TRBV2,NA,TRBJ2-2,TRBD1
TGCGCCAGCAGCTCCGGGATCCAGTGGGGGGATGAAAAACTGTTTTTT,CASSSGIQWGDEKLFF,TRBV5-1,NA,TRBJ1-4,NA
TGCGCCAGCAGCCAAGATCGAGGAGGGCCCGCTTTCTCTGGAAACACCATATATTTT,CASSQDRGGPAFSGNTIYF,TRBV4-1,NA,TRBJ1-3,NA
TGTGCCAGTTCGACAGGGTCCTTCTCTGGAAACACCATATATTTT,CASSTGSFSGNTIYF,TRBV19,NA,TRBJ1-3,TRBD1
TGTGCCAGCAGTGAAACAGGGGGCAGCTATGGCTACACCTTC,CASSETGGSYGYTF,TRBV2,NA,TRBJ1-2,TRBD1
TGCGCCAGCAGCCAAGAGGCGCGGTCCTCTACGCAGTATTTT,CASSQEARSSTQYF,TRBV4-1,NA,TRBJ2-3,NA
TGCAGCGTAAGCCTGGTCCAAGAGACCCAGTACTTC,CSVSLVQETQYF,TRBV29-1,NA,TRBJ2-5,NA
TGTGCCAGCAGCCCCGACAGGGGGCGATACGAGCAGTACTTC,CASSPDRGRYEQYF,TRBV7-3,NA,TRBJ2-7,TRBD1
TGTGCCTGGAGCATCGGGACAGGAGATACGCAGTATTTT,CAWSIGTGDTQYF,TRBV30,NA,TRBJ2-3,TRBD1
TGCGCCAGCAGCCAGTTACAGGGGGATGAGCAGTTCTTC,CASSQLQGDEQFF,TRBV4-3,once,TRBJ2-1,TRBD1
TGCGCCAGCAGCTTTGGTAGGACGACAGGAGGCCCATACTCTGGAAACACCATATATTTT,CASSFGRTTGGPYSGNTIYF,TRBV5-1,NA,TRBJ1-3,NA
TGTGCCAGCAGTCCCCACACAGATACGCAGTATTTT,CASSPHTDTQYF,TRBV3-1/TRBV3-2,NA,TRBJ2-3,NA
TGTGCCAGCAGCTTGGGACTAGCGTCGAACACCGGGGAGCTGTTTTTT,CASSLGLASNTGELFF,TRBV7-2,NA,TRBJ2-2,TRBD2
TGTGCCAGTAGTCGACAGGGCATGGGGAACATTCAGTACTTC,CASSRQGMGNIQYF,TRBV19,NA,TRBJ2-4,TRBD1
TGTGCCAGCAGTGGCAACAGGGGGCTAGGGTGGAACACTGAAGCTTTCTTT,CASSGNRGLGWNTEAFF,TRBV28,NA,TRBJ1-1,TRBD1
TGTGCCAGCAGCCCCGTGGGCGGGATCTCCTACAATGAGCAGTTCTTC,CASSPVGGISYNEQFF,TRBV7-3,NA,TRBJ2-1,NA
TGTGCCAGCAGTTTCGTGGGGGACAGGGGTGCGCCCCAGCATTTT,CASSFVGDRGAPQHF,TRBV28,NA,TRBJ1-5,TRBD1
TGTGCCAGCAGCCCAGGCCTGTCCTACAATGAGCAGTTCTTC,CASSPGLSYNEQFF,TRBV7-2,NA,TRBJ2-1,NA
TGTGCCAGCAGCTTAGCGGATCGGGGGGATCTTCAGCCCCAGCATTTT,CASSLADRGDLQPQHF,TRBV7-6,NA,TRBJ1-5,NA